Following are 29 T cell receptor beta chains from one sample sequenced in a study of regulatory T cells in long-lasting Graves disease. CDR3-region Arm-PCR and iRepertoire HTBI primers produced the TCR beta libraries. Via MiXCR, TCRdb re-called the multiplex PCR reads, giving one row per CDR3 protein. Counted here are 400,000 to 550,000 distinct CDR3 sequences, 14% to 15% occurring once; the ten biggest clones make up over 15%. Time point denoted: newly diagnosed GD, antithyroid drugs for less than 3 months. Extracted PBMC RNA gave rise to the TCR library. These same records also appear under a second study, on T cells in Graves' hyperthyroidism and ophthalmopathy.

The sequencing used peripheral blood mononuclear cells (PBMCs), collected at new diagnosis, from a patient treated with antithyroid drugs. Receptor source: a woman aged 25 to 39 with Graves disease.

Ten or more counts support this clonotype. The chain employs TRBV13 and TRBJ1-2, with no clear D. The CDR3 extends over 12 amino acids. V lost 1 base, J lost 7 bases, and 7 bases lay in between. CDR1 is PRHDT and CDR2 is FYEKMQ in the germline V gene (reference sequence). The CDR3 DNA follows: TGTGCCAGCAGCTTAGAAGTTTCTGGCTACACCTTC. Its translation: CASSLEVSGYTF.

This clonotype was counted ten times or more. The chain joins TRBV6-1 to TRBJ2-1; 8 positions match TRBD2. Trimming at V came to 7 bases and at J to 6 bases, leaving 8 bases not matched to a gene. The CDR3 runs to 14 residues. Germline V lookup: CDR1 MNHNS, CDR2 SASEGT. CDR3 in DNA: TGTGCCAGCACCCCAGCGGGAGTTAGCAATGAGCAGTTCTTC. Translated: CASTPAGVSNEQFF.

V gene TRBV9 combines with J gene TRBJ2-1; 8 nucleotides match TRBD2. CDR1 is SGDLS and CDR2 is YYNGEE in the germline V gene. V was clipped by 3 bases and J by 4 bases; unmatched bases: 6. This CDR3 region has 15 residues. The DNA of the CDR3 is TGTGCCAGCAGCGAAACTAGCGGACAATACAATGAGCAGTTCTTC. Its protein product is CASSETSGQYNEQFF.

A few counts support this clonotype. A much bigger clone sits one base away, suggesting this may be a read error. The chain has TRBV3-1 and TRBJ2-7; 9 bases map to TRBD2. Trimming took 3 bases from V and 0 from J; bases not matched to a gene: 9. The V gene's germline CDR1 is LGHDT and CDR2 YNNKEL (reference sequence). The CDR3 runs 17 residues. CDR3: CASSQGRRLAASYEQYF. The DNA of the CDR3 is TGTGCCAGCAGCCAGGGCCGCCGACTAGCGGCCTCCTACGAGCAGTACTTC.

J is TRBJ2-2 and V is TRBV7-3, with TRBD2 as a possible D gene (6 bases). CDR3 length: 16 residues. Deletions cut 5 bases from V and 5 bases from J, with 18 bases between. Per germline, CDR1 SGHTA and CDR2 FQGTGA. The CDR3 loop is CASSPAGQGVTGELFF. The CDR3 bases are TGTGCCAGCAGCCCCGCGGGGCAGGGAGTTACCGGGGAGCTGTTTTTT.

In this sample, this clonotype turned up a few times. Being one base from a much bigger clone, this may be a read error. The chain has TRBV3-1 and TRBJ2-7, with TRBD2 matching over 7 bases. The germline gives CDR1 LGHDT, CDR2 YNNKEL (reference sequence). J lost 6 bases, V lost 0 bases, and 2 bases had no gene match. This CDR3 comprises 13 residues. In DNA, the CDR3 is TGTGCCAGCAGCCAAGATTCGGGAGGCGAGCAGTACTTC. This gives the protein CASSQDSGGEQYF.

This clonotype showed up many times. CDR3 nucleotide sequence: TGTGCCAGCGCCGCGGGGGTAAATGAAAAACTGTTTTTT. Translated: CASAAGVNEKLFF. The chain joins TRBV18 to TRBJ1-4; a weak D match, TRBD1 (5 bases). V was trimmed by 8 bases and J by 5 bases, leaving 12 bases between them. The CDR3 loop spans 13 amino acids. Germline CDR1 and CDR2: KGHSH and LQKENI.

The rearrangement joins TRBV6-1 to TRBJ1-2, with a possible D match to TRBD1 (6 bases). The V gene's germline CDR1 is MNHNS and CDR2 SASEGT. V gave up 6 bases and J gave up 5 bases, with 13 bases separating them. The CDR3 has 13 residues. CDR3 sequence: CASRAQGRYGYTF. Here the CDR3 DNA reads TGTGCCAGCAGGGCACAGGGACGGTATGGCTACACCTTC.

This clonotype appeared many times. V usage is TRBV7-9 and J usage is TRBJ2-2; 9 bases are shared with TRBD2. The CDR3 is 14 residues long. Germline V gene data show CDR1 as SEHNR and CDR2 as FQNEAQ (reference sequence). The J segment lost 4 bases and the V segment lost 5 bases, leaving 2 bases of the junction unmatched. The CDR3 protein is CASSPSGTTGELFF. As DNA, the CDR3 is TGTGCCAGCAGCCCTAGCGGGACCACCGGGGAGCTGTTTTTT.

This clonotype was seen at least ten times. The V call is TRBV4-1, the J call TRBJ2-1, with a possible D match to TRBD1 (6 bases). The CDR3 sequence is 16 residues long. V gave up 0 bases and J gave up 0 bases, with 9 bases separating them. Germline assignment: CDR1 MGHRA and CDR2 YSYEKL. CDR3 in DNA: TGCGCCAGCAGCCAAGATACGGACAGCTCCTACAATGAGCAGTTCTTC. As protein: CASSQDTDSSYNEQFF.

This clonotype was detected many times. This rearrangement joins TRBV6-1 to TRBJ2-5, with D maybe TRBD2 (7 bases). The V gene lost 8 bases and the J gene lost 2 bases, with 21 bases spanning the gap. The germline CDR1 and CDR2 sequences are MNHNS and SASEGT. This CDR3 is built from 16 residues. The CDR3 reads CASGTPKGGGQETQYF. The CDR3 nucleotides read TGTGCCAGCGGGACGCCCAAGGGAGGGGGTCAAGAGACCCAGTACTTC.

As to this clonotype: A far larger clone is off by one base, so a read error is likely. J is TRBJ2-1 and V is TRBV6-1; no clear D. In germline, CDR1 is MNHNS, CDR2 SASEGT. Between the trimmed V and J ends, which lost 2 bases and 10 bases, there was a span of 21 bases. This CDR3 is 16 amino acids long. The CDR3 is CASSEWVEANSYEQFF. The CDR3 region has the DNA TGTGCCAGCAGTGAATGGGTAGAAGCAAATTCCTACGAGCAGTTCTTC.

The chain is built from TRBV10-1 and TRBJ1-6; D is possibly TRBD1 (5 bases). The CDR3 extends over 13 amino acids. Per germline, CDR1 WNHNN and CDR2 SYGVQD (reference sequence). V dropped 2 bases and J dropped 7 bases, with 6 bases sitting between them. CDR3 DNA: TGCGCCAGCAGTGAGCGGGGGAATTCACCCCTCCACTTT. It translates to CASSERGNSPLHF.

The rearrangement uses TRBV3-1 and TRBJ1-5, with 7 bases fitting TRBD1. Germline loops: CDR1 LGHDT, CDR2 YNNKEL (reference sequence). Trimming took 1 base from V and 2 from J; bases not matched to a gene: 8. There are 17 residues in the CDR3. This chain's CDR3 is CASSQGRQGGGNQPQHF. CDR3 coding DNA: TGTGCCAGCAGCCAAGGAAGACAGGGTGGTGGCAATCAGCCCCAGCATTTT.

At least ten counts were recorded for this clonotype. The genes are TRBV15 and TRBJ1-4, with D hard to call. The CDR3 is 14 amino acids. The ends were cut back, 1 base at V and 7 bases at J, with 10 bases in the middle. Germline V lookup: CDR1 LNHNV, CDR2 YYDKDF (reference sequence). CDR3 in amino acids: CATSRGPGVEKLFF. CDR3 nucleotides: TGTGCCACCAGCAGAGGTCCCGGCGTTGAAAAACTGTTTTTT.

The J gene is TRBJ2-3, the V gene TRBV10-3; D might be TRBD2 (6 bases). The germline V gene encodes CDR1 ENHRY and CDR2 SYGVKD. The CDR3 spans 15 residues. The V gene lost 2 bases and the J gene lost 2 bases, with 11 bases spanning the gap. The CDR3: CAISEPAGSTDTQYF. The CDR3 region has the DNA TGTGCCATCAGTGAGCCAGCGGGCTCCACAGATACGCAGTATTTT.

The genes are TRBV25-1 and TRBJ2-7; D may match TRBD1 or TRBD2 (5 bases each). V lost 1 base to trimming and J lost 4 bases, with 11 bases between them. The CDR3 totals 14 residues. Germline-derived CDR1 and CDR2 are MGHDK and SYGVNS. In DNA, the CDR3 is TGTGCCAGCAGTGAATTAGGGACGTTGTACGAGCAGTACTTC. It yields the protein CASSELGTLYEQYF.

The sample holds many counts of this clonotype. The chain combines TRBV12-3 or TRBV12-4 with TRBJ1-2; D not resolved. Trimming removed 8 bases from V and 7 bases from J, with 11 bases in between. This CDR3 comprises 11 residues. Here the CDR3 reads CASSLGGGYTF. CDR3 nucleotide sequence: TGTGCCAGCTCCTTGGGCGGTGGCTACACCTTC.

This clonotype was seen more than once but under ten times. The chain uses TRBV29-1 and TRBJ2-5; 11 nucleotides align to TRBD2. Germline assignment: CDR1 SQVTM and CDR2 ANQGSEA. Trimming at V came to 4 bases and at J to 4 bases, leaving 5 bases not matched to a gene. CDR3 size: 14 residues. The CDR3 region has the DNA TGCAGCGTTGTCGGGACTAGCGGCGCAGAGACCCAGTACTTC. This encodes CSVVGTSGAETQYF.

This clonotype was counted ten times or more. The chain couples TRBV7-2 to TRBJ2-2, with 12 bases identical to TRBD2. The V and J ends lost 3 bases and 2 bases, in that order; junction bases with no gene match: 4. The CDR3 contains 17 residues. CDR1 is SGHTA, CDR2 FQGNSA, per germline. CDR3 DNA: TGTGCCAGCAGCTTTCCTAGCGGGAGGGCAAACACCGGGGAGCTGTTTTTT. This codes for CASSFPSGRANTGELFF.

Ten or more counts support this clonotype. The CDR3 loop is CATTGVDNSPLHF. In DNA, the CDR3 is TGTGCCACTACAGGGGTGGATAATTCACCCCTCCACTTT. The V call is TRBV7-9, the J call TRBJ1-6; 7 positions match TRBD1. Germline V lookup: CDR1 SEHNR, CDR2 FQNEAQ (reference sequence). V lost 10 bases to trimming and J lost 5 bases; unmatched junction nucleotides: 5. The CDR3 is 13 residues long.

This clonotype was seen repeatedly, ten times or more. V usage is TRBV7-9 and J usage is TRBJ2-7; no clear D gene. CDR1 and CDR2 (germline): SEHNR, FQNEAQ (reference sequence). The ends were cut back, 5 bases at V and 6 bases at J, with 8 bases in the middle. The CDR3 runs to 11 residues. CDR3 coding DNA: TGTGCCAGCAGCAGGGCGAGCGAGCAGTACTTC. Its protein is CASSRASEQYF.

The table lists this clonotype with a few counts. CDR3 sequence: CASSPRGGVEDEQFF. Here the CDR3 DNA reads TGCGCCAGCAGCCCTAGAGGGGGGGTGGAGGACGAGCAGTTCTTC. The chain combines TRBV5-1 with TRBJ2-1; possibly TRBD2 for D (7 bases). Germline V lookup: CDR1 SGHRS, CDR2 YFSETQ. Trimming shortened V by 4 bases and J by 10 bases, and 21 bases separated the two germline ends. The CDR3 runs 15 residues.

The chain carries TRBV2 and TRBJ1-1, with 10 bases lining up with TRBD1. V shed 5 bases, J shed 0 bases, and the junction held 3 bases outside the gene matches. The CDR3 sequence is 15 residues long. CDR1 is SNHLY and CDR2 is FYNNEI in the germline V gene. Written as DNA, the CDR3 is TGTGCCAGCAGTAAGGGACAGGGGATGAACACTGAAGCTTTCTTT. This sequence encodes CASSKGQGMNTEAFF.

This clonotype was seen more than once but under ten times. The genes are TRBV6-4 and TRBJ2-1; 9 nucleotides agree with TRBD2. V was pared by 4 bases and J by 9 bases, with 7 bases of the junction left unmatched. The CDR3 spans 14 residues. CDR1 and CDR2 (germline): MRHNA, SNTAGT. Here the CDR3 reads CASSVSGSRSEQFF. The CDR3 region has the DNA TGTGCCAGCAGTGTTAGCGGGAGTAGGAGTGAGCAGTTCTTC.

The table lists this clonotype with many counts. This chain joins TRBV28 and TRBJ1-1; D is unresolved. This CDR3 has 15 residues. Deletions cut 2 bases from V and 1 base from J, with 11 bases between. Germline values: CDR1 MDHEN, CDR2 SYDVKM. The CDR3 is CASSLTGRWNTEAFF. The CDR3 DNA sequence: TGTGCCAGCAGTTTAACGGGCCGGTGGAACACTGAAGCTTTCTTT.

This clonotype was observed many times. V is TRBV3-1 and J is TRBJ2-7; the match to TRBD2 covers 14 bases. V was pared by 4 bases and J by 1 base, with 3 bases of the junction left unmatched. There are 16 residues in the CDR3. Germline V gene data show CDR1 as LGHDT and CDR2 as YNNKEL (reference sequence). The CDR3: CASSRGTSGSSYEQYF. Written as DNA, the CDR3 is TGTGCCAGCAGCCGAGGGACTAGCGGGAGTTCCTACGAGCAGTACTTC.

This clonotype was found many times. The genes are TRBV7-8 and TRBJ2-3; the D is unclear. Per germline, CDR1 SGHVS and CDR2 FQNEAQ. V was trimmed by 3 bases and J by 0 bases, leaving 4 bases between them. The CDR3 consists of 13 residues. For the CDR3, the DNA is TGTGCCAGCAGCTTGAGTAGCACAGATACGCAGTATTTT. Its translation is CASSLSSTDTQYF.

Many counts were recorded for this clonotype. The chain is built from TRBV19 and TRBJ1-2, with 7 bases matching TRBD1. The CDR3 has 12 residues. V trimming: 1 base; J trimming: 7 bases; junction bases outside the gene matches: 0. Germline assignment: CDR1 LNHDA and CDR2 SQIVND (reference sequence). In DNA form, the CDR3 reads TGTGCCAGTAGTATAGCAGGGGGTGGCTACACCTTC. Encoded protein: CASSIAGGGYTF.